Below, 23 T cell receptor beta chains from the same sample are listed, as sequenced in a study of blood T cell repertoires in COVID-19. The protocol was immunoSEQ multiplex PCR, while the TCRdb copy is restricted to in-frame clones and leaves out a portion. The data hold some 220,000 clones, with around 83% observed a single time. Sequenced material: peripheral blood. All receptors derive from a woman in her seventies with COVID-19, enrolled during active disease.

The chain has TRBV7-2 and TRBJ1-5, with a possible D match to TRBD1 (5 bases). In germline, CDR1 is SGHTA, CDR2 FQGNSA. The CDR3 contains 13 residues. Trimming removed 7 bases at V and 7 bases at J, with 14 bases between. CDR3 region: CASTRGSEQPQHF. In nucleotides, the CDR3 is TGTGCCAGCACTAGGGGAAGTGAACAGCCCCAGCATTTT. The entire variable domain, with the rest obtained from reference TRBV7-2 and TRBJ1-5, is as follows: GAGVSQSPSNKVTEKGKDVELRCDPISGHTALYWYRQSLGQGLEFLIYFQGNSAPDKSGLPSDRFSAERTGGSVSTLTIQRTQQEDSAVYLCASTRGSEQPQHFGDGTRLSIL.

This clone appeared a few times. This chain connects TRBV10-3 to TRBJ1-5; a weak D match, TRBD1 (5 bases). CDR1 is ENHRY and CDR2 is SYGVKD in the germline V gene. Trimming cost V 0 bases and J 6 bases, with 6 bases left between them. This CDR3 has 13 amino acids. DNA for the CDR3: TGTGCCATCAGTGAGTCGGGGGGTCAGCCCCAGCATTTT. This codes for CAISESGGQPQHF.

The chain is built from TRBV9 and TRBJ1-4; 10 nucleotides match TRBD1. Germline V gene data show CDR1 as SGDLS and CDR2 as YYNGEE. V lost 3 bases, J lost 2 bases, and 10 bases stayed unmatched. The CDR3 extends over 18 amino acids. The CDR3 nucleotides read TGTGCCAGCAGCGCCCCAAGGGACAGGGGAAGTACTAATGAAAAACTGTTTTTT. It encodes CASSAPRDRGSTNEKLFF.

The J gene is TRBJ1-3, the V gene TRBV28; tentative D call: TRBD1 (6 bases). This CDR3 is built from 16 residues. Germline V gives CDR1 MDHEN, CDR2 SYDVKM. V gave up 7 bases and J gave up 9 bases, with 25 bases separating them. The CDR3 spells CASTLPGTQRGGTIYF. The CDR3 region has the DNA TGTGCCAGCACCCTCCCCGGGACGCAGAGAGGGGGCACCATATATTTT.

The V and J genes are TRBV5-1 and TRBJ1-4, with 7 bases matching TRBD1. Germline V gives CDR1 SGHRS, CDR2 YFSETQ. V lost 4 bases to trimming and J lost 7 bases; unmatched junction nucleotides: 10. The CDR3 extends over 15 amino acids. The CDR3 bases are TGCGCCAGCAGCACAACAGGGCCAGGGGGTGAAAAACTGTTTTTT. Encoded protein: CASSTTGPGGEKLFF.

The genes are TRBV9 and TRBJ2-5, with 10 bases matching TRBD1. After removal of 2 bases from V and 1 base from J, the junction contained 8 bases not matched to a gene. Germline assignment: CDR1 SGDLS and CDR2 YYNGEE. This CDR3 is built from 17 residues. The CDR3, as DNA: TGTGCCAGCAGCGTTTCTGCGGGACAGGGGATCCAAGAGACCCAGTACTTC. It encodes CASSVSAGQGIQETQYF.

This chain joins TRBV5-1 and TRBJ2-2; possibly TRBD1 for D (6 bases). The CDR3 has 14 residues. Between the trimmed V and J ends, which lost 8 bases and 2 bases, there was a span of 13 bases. CDR1 and CDR2 from the germline V gene are SGHRS and YFSETQ. CDR3 loop: CASTGNINTGELFF. CDR3 bases: TGCGCCAGTACAGGGAATATCAACACCGGGGAGCTGTTTTTT.

The chain uses TRBV18 and TRBJ1-1, with TRBD1 as a possible D gene (5 bases). Between the trimmed V and J ends, which lost 3 bases and 2 bases, there was a span of 7 bases. Germline CDR1 reads KGHSH; CDR2 reads LQKENI. CDR3 length: 13 residues. The CDR3 coding sequence is TGTGCCAGCTCACCGGACACTAACACTGAAGCTTTCTTT. Amino acid sequence: CASSPDTNTEAFF.

The chain has TRBV6-5 and TRBJ2-3; 14 bases match TRBD2. The CDR3 is made up of 16 amino acids. Germline CDR1 reads MNHEY; CDR2 reads SVGAGI. V gave up 4 bases and J gave up 4 bases; unmatched junction bases: 4. The CDR3 is CASSLGLAGGSDTQYF. CDR3 DNA: TGTGCCAGCAGTTTAGGACTAGCGGGAGGTTCAGATACGCAGTATTTT.

The chain links TRBV6-5 to TRBJ1-1, with unresolved D. Germline values: CDR1 MNHEY, CDR2 SVGAGI. V lost 10 bases, J lost 1 base, and 13 bases lay in between. The CDR3 spans 13 residues. CDR3 sequence (DNA): TGTGCCACCCTAGTAGTCAAGAACACTGAAGCTTTCTTT. It codes for CATLVVKNTEAFF.

This sequence joins TRBV5-5 and TRBJ1-1, with D uncertain. CDR1 is SGHKS, CDR2 YYEKEE, per germline (reference sequence). The CDR3 loop spans 14 amino acids. The ends were cut back, 5 bases at V and 3 bases at J, with 14 bases in the middle. Written as DNA, the CDR3 is TGTGCCAGCAGGATGAGTAGTTCACACACTGAAGCTTTCTTT. Encoded protein: CASRMSSSHTEAFF.

The V gene is TRBV6-2 or TRBV6-3, the J gene TRBJ2-1; D possibly corresponds to TRBD2 (6 bases). The CDR3 is 15 amino acids. Germline loops: CDR1 MNHEY, CDR2 SVGEGT. Trimming pared 4 bases from V and 8 bases from J, leaving 18 bases between. The CDR3 bases are TGTGCCAGCAGTTCCTCCGGGAGCCGGTTCGATGAGCAGTTCTTC. Amino acids: CASSSSGSRFDEQFF.

The gene calls are TRBV9 and TRBJ2-3; 8 nucleotides align to TRBD2. CDR3 length: 18 amino acids. CDR1 is SGDLS and CDR2 is YYNGEE in the germline V gene. After removal of 3 bases from V and 0 bases from J, the junction contained 12 bases not matched to a gene. DNA of the CDR3: TGTGCCAGCAGCGAGAGCGGGAGAACTGGAACGAGCACAGATACGCAGTATTTT. Encoded protein: CASSESGRTGTSTDTQYF. The variable domain in full, completed from reference TRBV9 and TRBJ2-3, reads DSGVTQTPKHLITATGQRVTLRCSPRSGDLSVYWYQQSLDQGLQFLIQYYNGEERAKGNILERFSAQQFPDLHSELNLSSLELGDSALYFCASSESGRTGTSTDTQYFGPGTRLTVL.

The chain is built from TRBV6-2 or TRBV6-3 and TRBJ2-7; 10 bases are a match to TRBD2. Germline CDR1 reads MNHEY; CDR2 reads SVGEGT. J gave up 2 bases and V 6 bases, and 7 bases lay outside the gene matches. The CDR3 sequence is 15 residues long. The CDR3 loop is CASSSWTSGAYEQYF. The CDR3 bases are TGTGCCAGCAGCTCCTGGACTAGCGGAGCCTACGAGCAGTACTTC.

The chain uses TRBV6-4 and TRBJ2-1; 8 positions agree with TRBD2. This CDR3 has 16 amino acids. Per the germline V gene, CDR1 is MRHNA and CDR2 is SNTAGT. V lost 6 bases to trimming and J lost 0 bases; unmatched junction nucleotides: 7. CDR3 protein: CASSPTSGYSYNEQFF. In nucleotides, the CDR3 is TGTGCCAGCAGCCCAACTAGCGGATACTCCTACAATGAGCAGTTCTTC.

This chain links TRBV5-4 with TRBJ2-1, with 9 nucleotides matching TRBD2. Germline CDR1 SGHNT, CDR2 YYREEE (reference sequence). This CDR3 is built from 16 residues. Germline trimming cut 3 bases from V and 7 bases from J; bases unmatched to any gene: 11. CDR3 protein: CASSSQVLAGENEQFF. The DNA of the CDR3 is TGTGCCAGCAGCTCCCAGGTGTTAGCGGGAGAGAATGAGCAGTTCTTC.

This chain connects TRBV28 to TRBJ1-3; TRBD1 might be the D (6 bases). Between the trimmed V and J ends, which lost 2 bases and 5 bases, there was a span of 10 bases. Germline assignment: CDR1 MDHEN and CDR2 SYDVKM. The CDR3 is 14 residues long. In nucleotides, the CDR3 is TGTGCCAGCAGTTTACCAGGGGCAAGAAACACCATATATTTT. Its protein is CASSLPGARNTIYF.

The chain combines TRBV9 with TRBJ2-1, with TRBD2 as a possible D gene (6 bases). V lost 4 bases, J lost 3 bases, and 20 bases lay in between. The length of the CDR3 is 17 residues. CDR1 is SGDLS, CDR2 YYNGEE, per germline. In DNA, the CDR3 is TGTGCCAGCAGCCCCCGCGGAATAGCGGACCACTACAATGAGCAGTTCTTC. Its protein product is CASSPRGIADHYNEQFF. Supplemented by reference TRBV9 and TRBJ2-1, the full variable domain reads DSGVTQTPKHLITATGQRVTLRCSPRSGDLSVYWYQQSLDQGLQFLIQYYNGEERAKGNILERFSAQQFPDLHSELNLSSLELGDSALYFCASSPRGIADHYNEQFFGPGTRLTVL.

This chain connects TRBV4-1 to TRBJ2-2; 9 bases line up with TRBD1. J lost 6 bases, V lost 1 base, and 9 bases had no gene match. The CDR3 totals 17 residues. Germline CDR1 reads MGHRA; CDR2 reads YSYEKL. CDR3 amino acids: CASSQGNRGRISGELFF. CDR3 nucleotide sequence: TGCGCCAGCAGCCAAGGAAACAGGGGGCGAATCTCCGGGGAGCTGTTTTTT.

The CDR3 reads CASSRLQENYGYTF. The CDR3 DNA follows: TGTGCCAGCAGCCGCCTACAGGAGAACTATGGCTACACCTTC. The V gene is TRBV14, the J gene TRBJ1-2; D may be TRBD1 (5 bases). The CDR3 covers 14 residues. Trimming took 4 bases from V and 2 from J, leaving 11 bases between them. Germline CDR1 and CDR2: SGHDN and FVKESK.

The chain links TRBV28 to TRBJ2-6; tentative D call: TRBD2 (6 bases). The germline gives CDR1 MDHEN, CDR2 SYDVKM. This CDR3 comprises 15 residues. The V end lost 7 bases, the J end lost 2 bases, and 12 bases lay between the germline ends. CDR3 amino acids: CASTLGEAGANVLTF. Here the CDR3 DNA reads TGTGCCAGCACCTTGGGGGAGGCTGGGGCCAACGTCCTGACTTTC.

In DNA, the CDR3 is TGTGCCAGCTCACCCTCTCGGGGGGACACCGGGGAGCTGTTTTTT. As protein: CASSPSRGDTGELFF. The rearrangement uses TRBV18 and TRBJ2-2, with 7 bases that match TRBD2. V was pared by 3 bases and J by 3 bases, with 4 bases of the junction left unmatched. CDR3 length equals 15 residues. Germline loops: CDR1 KGHSH, CDR2 LQKENI.

The chain recombines TRBV6-5 with TRBJ2-3; D perhaps matches TRBD1 (6 bases). The germline V gene encodes CDR1 MNHEY and CDR2 SVGAGI. V dropped 0 bases and J dropped 6 bases, with 13 bases sitting between them. CDR3 length equals 15 residues. CDR3 residues: CASSYSRQAGDTQYF. Written as DNA, the CDR3 is TGTGCCAGCAGTTACTCTCGACAGGCTGGCGATACGCAGTATTTT.